The 24 T cell receptor beta chains presented below share a single source sample, sequenced in a study of cytomegalovirus exposure and HLA in healthy donors. The PCR ran on 60 Vbeta and 13 Jbeta primers. Clones were sequenced by immunoSEQ multiplex PCR, and TCRdb holds only the in-frame ones, with some missing. This table has around 130,000 clones, roughly 9% appearing once. Sequenced: PBMCs. The receptors originated from a woman aged 40 to 50 in good health and CMV-seropositive.

V and J are TRBV5-1 and TRBJ2-1; maybe TRBD2 (5 bases). Trimming shortened V by 0 bases and J by 9 bases, and 16 bases separated the two germline ends. Germline CDR1 and CDR2: SGHRS and YFSETQ. This CDR3 is built from 15 residues. CDR3 coding DNA: TGCGCCAGCAGCTTGGTACTAGAACTTGAAGGTGAGCAGTTCTTC. Protein product: CASSLVLELEGEQFF. The full variable domain, its missing parts supplied by reference TRBV5-1 and TRBJ2-1, is KAGVTQTPRYLIKTRGQQVTLSCSPISGHRSVSWYQQTPGQGLQFLFEYFSETQRNKGNFPGRFSGRQFSNSRSEMNVSTLELGDSALYLCASSLVLELEGEQFFGPGTRLTVL.

This clone occurred a few times. The chain couples TRBV11-2 to TRBJ1-2; the D gene is possibly TRBD1 (6 bases). Per the germline V gene, CDR1 is SGHAT and CDR2 is FQNNGV. The CDR3 has 12 amino acids. V shed 3 bases and J shed 6 bases, with 8 bases lying between them. CDR3 loop: CASSFEGDGYTF. The CDR3 DNA sequence: TGTGCCAGCAGCTTCGAGGGGGATGGCTACACCTTC.

In this sample, this clone turned up a few times. The chain recombines TRBV30 with TRBJ1-2, with D possibly being TRBD1 (5 bases). The CDR3 runs to 14 residues. V lost 0 bases and J lost 7, with 15 bases in between. Germline V gene sequence: CDR1 GTSNPN, CDR2 SVGIG (reference sequence). The CDR3 here is CAWSVGAGVGGYTF. CDR3 sequence (DNA): TGTGCCTGGAGTGTCGGGGCGGGAGTTGGTGGCTACACCTTC.

The J gene is TRBJ2-3, the V gene TRBV6-5; 14 bases map to TRBD2. J was trimmed by 5 bases and V by 4 bases; bases with no gene match: 5. The length of the CDR3 is 16 residues. The germline V gene has CDR1 MNHEY and CDR2 SVGAGI. This CDR3 reads CASSSPTSGGVDTQYF. The DNA for the CDR3 is TGTGCCAGCAGTTCTCCGACTAGCGGGGGGGTAGATACGCAGTATTTT.

J is TRBJ1-3 and V is TRBV6-5; D gene ambiguous. From germline, CDR1 is MNHEY and CDR2 SVGAGI. The CDR3 covers 15 residues. The V end was cut by 7 bases, the J end by 2 bases, with 15 bases between. The CDR3 spells CASKLQFGAGNTIYF. Written as DNA, the CDR3 is TGTGCCAGCAAACTCCAATTTGGAGCTGGAAACACCATATATTTT.

This chain links TRBV5-1 with TRBJ1-1; 10 bases are shared with TRBD1. This CDR3 contains 19 residues. V lost 0 bases and J lost 0; bases outside the gene matches: 11. The germline CDR1 and CDR2 sequences are SGHRS and YFSETQ. This chain's CDR3 is CASSLAGGQGPQMNTEAFF. The CDR3 region has the DNA TGCGCCAGCAGCTTGGCCGGGGGACAGGGGCCCCAAATGAACACTGAAGCTTTCTTT.

The J gene is TRBJ1-1, the V gene TRBV19; a possible D gene is TRBD1 (6 bases). The CDR3 totals 11 residues. Trimming removed 4 bases at V and 9 bases at J, with 9 bases between. Germline CDR1 is LNHDA and CDR2 is SQIVND (reference sequence). The CDR3: CASSRDIQAFF. The CDR3 coding sequence is TGTGCCAGTAGTAGGGACATTCAAGCTTTCTTT.

In its sample, this clone was seen a few times. V usage is TRBV10-2 and J usage is TRBJ1-1, with 9 bases that match TRBD1. Germline CDR1 is WSHSY and CDR2 is SAAADI. The CDR3 spans 15 residues. V trimming: 6 bases; J trimming: 3 bases; junction bases outside the gene matches: 8. The CDR3 coding sequence is TGCGCCAGCAGCGGTACAGGGGGCGCTTACACTGAAGCTTTCTTT. It encodes CASSGTGGAYTEAFF.

This clone was seen only a few times. The chain carries TRBV21-1 and TRBJ1-5; the table's D call of TRBD1 was not tested on the DNA. TRBV21-1 is annotated as a pseudogene. This CDR3 comprises 13 residues. DNA of the CDR3: TGTGCCAGCAGCAAACAGGGGAATCAGCCCCAGCATTTT. It specifies CASSKQGNQPQHF.

The chain couples TRBV6-6 to TRBJ1-2; maybe TRBD1 (6 bases). Trimming removed 2 bases from V and 4 bases from J, with 8 bases in between. CDR1 and CDR2 (germline): MNHNY, SVGAGI (reference sequence). The CDR3 runs 13 residues. The CDR3 DNA follows: TGTGCCAGCAGTTACGTACAGGGCTATGGCTACACCTTC. It codes for CASSYVQGYGYTF.

This clone was recorded a few times. V usage is TRBV5-1 and J usage is TRBJ2-1; D might be TRBD2 (5 bases). CDR3 size: 13 residues. Deletions cut 3 bases from V and 3 bases from J, with 7 bases between. CDR1 and CDR2 (germline): SGHRS, YFSETQ. The CDR3 sequence is CASSSGDYNEQFF. The DNA for the CDR3 is TGCGCCAGCAGCTCCGGGGACTACAATGAGCAGTTCTTC.

This clone showed up just a few times. The rearrangement links TRBV28 to TRBJ1-6; 9 nucleotides match TRBD1. This CDR3 has 15 amino acids. The V gene's germline CDR1 is MDHEN and CDR2 SYDVKM. V lost 2 bases and J lost 8; bases outside the gene matches: 4. CDR3 amino acids: CASSLDRGKHSPLHF. DNA of the CDR3: TGTGCCAGCAGTTTAGACAGGGGGAAGCATTCACCCCTCCACTTT.

The chain has TRBV6-5 and TRBJ1-2; D possibly corresponds to TRBD1 (6 bases). The CDR3 has 15 residues. Trimming left V 8 bases short and J 5 bases short, with 21 bases between. Germline CDR1 and CDR2: MNHEY and SVGAGI. The CDR3 nucleotides are TGTGCCAGCTCCCGCGCAGGGGCAGGGGAATATGGCTACACCTTC. Its translation is CASSRAGAGEYGYTF.

This clone was recorded a few times. The rearrangement joins TRBV25-1 to TRBJ1-4; maybe TRBD1 (5 bases). V was shortened by 2 bases and J by 4 bases, with 14 bases between the two germline ends. Germline CDR1 reads MGHDK; CDR2 reads SYGVNS. The CDR3 is made up of 16 amino acids. CDR3 sequence: CASSEAWAGLNEKLFF. In nucleotides, the CDR3 is TGTGCCAGCAGTGAAGCGTGGGCAGGGCTTAATGAAAAACTGTTTTTT.

This clone was observed a handful of times. The chain is built from TRBV19 and TRBJ2-7; D uncertain. CDR3 length: 15 residues. V was trimmed by 4 bases and J by 3 bases, leaving 16 bases between them. CDR1 and CDR2 from the germline V gene are LNHDA and SQIVND (reference sequence). The CDR3 region is CASSTPGRSNYEQYF. The CDR3 nucleotides are TGTGCCAGTAGTACCCCCGGCAGGTCAAACTACGAGCAGTACTTC. The full variable domain, rest sourced from reference TRBV19 and TRBJ2-7, is DGGITQSPKYLFRKEGQNVTLSCEQNLNHDAMYWYRQDPGQGLRLIYYSQIVNDFQKGDIAEGYSVSREKKESFPLTVTSAQKNPTAFYLCASSTPGRSNYEQYFGPGTRLTVT.

To note about this clone: This same CDR3 is encoded by further DNA sequences in the sample. The rearrangement joins TRBV19 to TRBJ2-7; D might be TRBD2 (5 bases). Per the germline V gene, CDR1 is LNHDA and CDR2 is SQIVND (reference sequence). Trimming pared 3 bases from V and 1 base from J, leaving 7 bases between. The CDR3 consists of 13 residues. This CDR3 is CASSIGGSYEQYF. CDR3 bases: TGTGCCAGTAGTATTGGCGGGTCCTACGAGCAGTACTTC.

Only a few counts were recorded for this clone. The CDR3 loop reads CASSTVTSSYEQYF. The CDR3 bases are TGTGCCAGCAGTACAGTTACGAGCTCCTACGAGCAGTACTTC. The chain carries TRBV28 and TRBJ2-7; D is ambiguous. Trimming pared 5 bases from V and 0 bases from J, leaving 11 bases between. CDR3 length equals 14 residues. The germline CDR1 and CDR2 sequences are MDHEN and SYDVKM.

This rearrangement joins TRBV4-1 to TRBJ2-5; 9 positions match TRBD1. The tail of the sequence fits TRBJ2-7 better, so the J call may be wrong. The CDR3 contains 14 residues. Germline V gene sequence: CDR1 MGHRA, CDR2 YSYEKL. In DNA form, the CDR3 reads TGCGCCAGCAGCCAAGGACAGGGGGCCTACGAGCAGTACTTC. Its translation is CASSQGQGAYEQYF.

This clone turned up a few times. Compared with germline, one end of the junction differs, possibly owing to a read error. The genes are TRBV10-3 and TRBJ1-2; D is undetermined. Germline lookup yields CDR1 ENHRY and CDR2 SYGVKD. CDR3 length: 14 residues. CDR3 loop: CAISPDRYNYSYTF. DNA for the CDR3: TGTGCCATCAGCCCCGACCGTTATAACTATAGCTACACCTTC.

The table lists this clone with a few counts. The chain has TRBV5-1 and TRBJ2-7, with TRBD1 as a possible D gene (6 bases). Germline V lookup: CDR1 SGHRS, CDR2 YFSETQ. This CDR3 region has 14 residues. Trimming pared 0 bases from V and 6 bases from J, leaving 13 bases between. The CDR3 loop is CASSLAPGVGEQYF. CDR3 bases: TGCGCCAGCAGCTTGGCGCCAGGGGTAGGCGAGCAGTACTTC.

The DNA for the CDR3 is TGTGCCAGCAGCCACGGGGGGGCCGATAATGAGCAGTTCTTC. Translating gives CASSHGGADNEQFF. The chain couples TRBV7-9 to TRBJ2-1; 8 bases are shared with TRBD2. CDR3 length equals 14 residues. Trimming took 5 bases from V and 7 from J; bases not matched to a gene: 7. Per the germline V gene, CDR1 is SEHNR and CDR2 is FQNEAQ (reference sequence).

This chain uses TRBV5-6 with TRBJ2-7; TRBD1 matches at 8 bases. J lost 4 bases, V lost 2 bases, and 5 bases had no gene match. CDR3 length equals 14 residues. Germline-derived CDR1 and CDR2 are SGHDT and YYEEEE. CDR3 amino acids: CASSFAGGGYEQYF. As DNA, the CDR3 is TGTGCCAGCAGCTTTGCAGGGGGCGGATACGAGCAGTACTTC. Based on the CDR3 plus reference TRBV5-6 and TRBJ2-7, the full variable domain is DAGVTQSPTHLIKTRGQQVTLRCSPKSGHDTVSWYQQALGQGPQFIFQYYEEEERQRGNFPDRFSGHQFPNYSSELNVNALLLGDSALYLCASSFAGGGYEQYFGPGTRLTVT.

The V and J genes are TRBV7-9 and TRBJ2-7, with TRBD1 matching 10 bases. Unmatched junction bases numbered 12, after V lost 5 bases and J lost 5 bases. Germline V gene sequence: CDR1 SEHNR, CDR2 FQNEAQ (reference sequence). The length of the CDR3 is 16 residues. The CDR3 DNA reads TGTGCCAGCAGCCCCGGGACAGGGGATTCGGACCACGAGCAGTACTTC. Translating it yields CASSPGTGDSDHEQYF.

This clone was counted a few times. The gene calls are TRBV2 and TRBJ2-7, with 9 bases identical to TRBD1. The germline V gene encodes CDR1 SNHLY and CDR2 FYNNEI. The CDR3 runs 13 residues. V lost 6 bases, J lost 9 bases, and 9 bases stayed unmatched. CDR3 amino acids: CASRGTGPSGQYF. In DNA form, the CDR3 reads TGTGCCAGCAGGGGGACAGGGCCCTCGGGGCAGTACTTC.